This T cell receptor (beta chain) comes out of a study of OX40 agonist ivuxolimab in advanced cancers. About the study: Partial responses, seen in three patients, involved one hepatocellular carcinoma and two cutaneous melanomas.

Data came from immunoSEQ multiplex PCR; TCRdb stores just in-frame clones and leaves some out. Among about 85,000 clones listed, around 90% were seen once. V dropped 0 bases and J dropped 7; count of bases not matched to a gene: 2. The CDR3 has 15 residues. CDR1 is MNHNY and CDR2 is SVGAGI in the germline V gene (reference sequence). Overall study results and limits: Low normalized T-cell clonal expansion was additionally recorded for some nonresponders.

Remarks on this clone: Its antigen is still unknown.

The chain has TRBV6-6 and TRBJ2-2; 10 bases align to TRBD2. Specimen: CD4+ or CD8+ T cells sorted from blood, collected in a trial of the OX40 agonist ivuxolimab. This clonotype was obtained from an adult with an advanced solid tumor such as melanoma, head and neck, liver or kidney cancer. The CDR3, as DNA: TGTGCCAGCAGTTACTCACTAGCGGGAAACGGGGAGCTGTTTTTT. Translating gives CASSYSLAGNGELFF.